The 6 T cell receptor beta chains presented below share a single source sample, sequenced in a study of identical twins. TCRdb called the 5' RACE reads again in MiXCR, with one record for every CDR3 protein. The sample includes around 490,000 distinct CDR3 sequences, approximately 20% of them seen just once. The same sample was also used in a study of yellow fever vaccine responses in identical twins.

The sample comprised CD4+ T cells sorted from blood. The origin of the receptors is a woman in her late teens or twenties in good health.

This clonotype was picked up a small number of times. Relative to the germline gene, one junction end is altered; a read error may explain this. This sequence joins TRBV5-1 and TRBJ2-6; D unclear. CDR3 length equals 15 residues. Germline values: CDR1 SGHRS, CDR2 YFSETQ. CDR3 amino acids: CASSLVLSGANVLTF. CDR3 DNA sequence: TGTGCCAGCAGCTTGGTCCTCTCTGGGGCCAACGTCCTGACTTTC.

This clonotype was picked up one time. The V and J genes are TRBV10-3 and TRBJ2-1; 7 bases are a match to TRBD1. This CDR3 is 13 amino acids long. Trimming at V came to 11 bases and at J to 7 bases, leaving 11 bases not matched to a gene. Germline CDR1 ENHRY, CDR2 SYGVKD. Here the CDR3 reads CALSSEQGNEQFF. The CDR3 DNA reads TGTGCCCTCTCATCGGAACAGGGGAATGAGCAGTTCTTC.

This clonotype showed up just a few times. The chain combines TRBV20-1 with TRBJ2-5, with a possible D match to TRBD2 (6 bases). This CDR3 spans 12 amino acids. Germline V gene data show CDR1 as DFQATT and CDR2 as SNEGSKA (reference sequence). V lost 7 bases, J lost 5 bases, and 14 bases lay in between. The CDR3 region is CSGEGRQETQYF. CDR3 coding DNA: TGCAGTGGTGAGGGGAGGCAGGAGACCCAGTACTTC.

CDR3 in amino acids: CASSEVLNQPQHF. In DNA, the CDR3 is TGTGCCAGCAGTGAAGTTCTCAATCAGCCCCAGCATTTT. The chain uses TRBV6-1 and TRBJ1-5; D gene uncertain. The germline gives CDR1 MNHNS, CDR2 SASEGT. CDR3 length: 13 amino acids. V lost 1 base and J 3 bases, leaving 4 bases between the germline ends.

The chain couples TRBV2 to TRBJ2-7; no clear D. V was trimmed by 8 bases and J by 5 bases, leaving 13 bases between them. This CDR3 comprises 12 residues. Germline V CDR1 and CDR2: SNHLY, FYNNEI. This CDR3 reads CASLVQSDEQYF. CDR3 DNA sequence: TGTGCCAGCCTGGTACAGTCGGACGAGCAGTACTTC.

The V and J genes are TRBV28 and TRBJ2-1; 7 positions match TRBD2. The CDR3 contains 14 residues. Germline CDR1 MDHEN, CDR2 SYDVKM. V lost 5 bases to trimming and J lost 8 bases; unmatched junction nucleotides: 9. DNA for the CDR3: TGTGCCAGCAGTATATTTAGGGCGGGGGATGAGCAGTTCTTC. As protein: CASSIFRAGDEQFF.